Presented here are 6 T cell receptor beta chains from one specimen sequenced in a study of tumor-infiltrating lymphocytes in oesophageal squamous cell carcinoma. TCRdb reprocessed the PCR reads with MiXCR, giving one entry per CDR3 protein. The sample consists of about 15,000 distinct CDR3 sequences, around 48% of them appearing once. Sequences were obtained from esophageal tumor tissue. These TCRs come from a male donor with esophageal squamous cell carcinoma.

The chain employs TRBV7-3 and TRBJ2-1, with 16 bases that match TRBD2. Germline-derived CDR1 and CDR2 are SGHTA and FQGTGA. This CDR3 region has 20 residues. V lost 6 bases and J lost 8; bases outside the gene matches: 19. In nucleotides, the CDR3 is TGTGCCAGCAGTAGAAGGGGGGGACTAGCGGGGGGGAAATGGACGCATGAGCAGTTCTTC. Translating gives CASSRRGGLAGGKWTHEQFF.

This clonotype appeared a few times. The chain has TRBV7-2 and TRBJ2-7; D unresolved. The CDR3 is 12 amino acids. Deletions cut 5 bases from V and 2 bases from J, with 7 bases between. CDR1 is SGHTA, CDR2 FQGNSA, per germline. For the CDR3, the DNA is TGTGCCAGCAGCCCCCTTCCCTACGAGCAGTACTTC. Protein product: CASSPLPYEQYF.

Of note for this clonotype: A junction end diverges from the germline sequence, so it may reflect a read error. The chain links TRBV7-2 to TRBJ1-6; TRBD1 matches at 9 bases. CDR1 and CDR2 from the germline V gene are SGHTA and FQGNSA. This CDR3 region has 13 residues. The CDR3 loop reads CASMGQGEYEQYF. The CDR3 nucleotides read TGTGCCAGCATGGGACAGGGCGAATACGAGCAGTACTTT.

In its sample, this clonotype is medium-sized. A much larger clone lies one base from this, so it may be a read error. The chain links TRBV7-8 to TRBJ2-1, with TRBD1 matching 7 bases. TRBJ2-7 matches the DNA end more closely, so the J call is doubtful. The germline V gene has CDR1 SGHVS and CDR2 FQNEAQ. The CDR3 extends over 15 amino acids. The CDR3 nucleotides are TGTGCCAGCAGCCAAAGGGACAGCTCCTACAATGAGCAGTACTTC. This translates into CASSQRDSSYNEQYF.

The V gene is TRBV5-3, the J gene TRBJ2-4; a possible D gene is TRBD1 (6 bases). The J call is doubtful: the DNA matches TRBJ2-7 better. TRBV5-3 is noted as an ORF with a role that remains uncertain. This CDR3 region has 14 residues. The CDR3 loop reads CARSIGTQTYEQYF. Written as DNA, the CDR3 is TGTGCCAGAAGCATCGGGACACAGACTTACGAGCAGTACTTC.

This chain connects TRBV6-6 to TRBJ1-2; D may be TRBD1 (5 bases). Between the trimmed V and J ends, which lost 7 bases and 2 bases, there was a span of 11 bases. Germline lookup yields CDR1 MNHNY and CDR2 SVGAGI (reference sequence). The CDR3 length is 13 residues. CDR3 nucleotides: TGTGCCAGCACCTTCGGGGGGAACTATGGCTACACCTTC. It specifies CASTFGGNYGYTF.